This T cell receptor beta chain was sequenced for a study of OX40 agonist ivuxolimab in advanced cancers. On the study more broadly: Mean age approximately 61 years, range roughly 20 to 85; 82.7% male. Three partial responders included one hepatocellular carcinoma patient and two cutaneous melanoma patients.

The V gene's germline CDR1 is SQVTM and CDR2 ANQGSEA. V was cut by 6 bases and J by 2 bases, with 14 bases left in between. The CDR3 has 14 amino acids. Study observations and caveats: Average numbers of expanded clones were greater in CD8+ T cells than in CD4+. At doses 0.1 to 3.0 mg/kg, CD4+ and CD8+ clones expanded.

This table comes from immunoSEQ multiplex PCR, and its TCRdb copy is limited to in-frame clones, with some not included. The repertoire holds around 80,000 clones, with more than 75% as singletons. Turning to this clone: The antigen is not known.

The input for sequencing was CD4+ or CD8+ T cells sorted from blood, taken in a trial of the OX40 agonist ivuxolimab. The rearrangement uses TRBV29-1 and TRBJ1-5; D perhaps matches TRBD1 (6 bases). The receptor was derived from an adult with an advanced solid tumor such as melanoma, head and neck, liver or kidney cancer. In DNA, the CDR3 is TGCAGCGTGGCAGGGGATAATGGCAATCAGCCCCAGCATTTT. It yields the protein CSVAGDNGNQPQHF. The full variable domain, with the rest looked up from reference TRBV29-1 and TRBJ1-5, is SAVISQKPSRDICQRGTSLTIQCQVDSQVTMMFWYRQQPGQSLTLIATANQGSEATYESGFVIDKFPISRPNLTFSTLTVSNMSPEDSSIYLCSVAGDNGNQPQHFGDGTRLSIL.